This TCR beta chain is from a study of cytomegalovirus exposure and HLA in healthy donors. Germline V gene data show CDR1 as SGHNT and CDR2 as YENEEA. The CDR3 has 13 residues. V was trimmed by 5 bases and J by 7 bases, leaving 11 bases between them. Using immunoSEQ multiplex PCR, the repertoire was profiled, and TCRdb retains in-frame clones only, with some absent. The table includes 65,000 or so clones, roughly 94% detected once. J is TRBJ2-2 and V is TRBV11-3; D is perhaps TRBD1 (5 bases). Sequencing was done on a sample of PBMCs. The sequence was collected from a man younger than 35 in good health and CMV-seropositive. In DNA, the CDR3 is TGTGCCAGCAGCGATAGGGGTTACGGGGAGCTGTTTTTT. Protein: CASSDRGYGELFF.